Listed here is a single TCR beta chain. Its antigen is as yet unknown. The CDR3 runs 12 residues. Germline V gene sequence: CDR1 MDHEN, CDR2 SYDVKM. V lost 6 bases to trimming and J lost 9 bases; unmatched junction nucleotides: 6. These data belong to a study of cytomegalovirus exposure and HLA in healthy donors. General observations from the study: A later analysis linked a missense DCLRE1C variant to TCR beta V- and J-gene trimming. Clonal expansion was found to be greater in HLA-associated TCR beta chains than in equally common others in a later analysis. Previously analyzed data showed that most TCR beta V segments were productive at a frequency of about 90% or about 30%.

This PCR relied on a set of 60 Vbeta primers and 13 Jbeta primers. Produced via immunoSEQ multiplex PCR; TCRdb's table is partial and in-frame only. The sample shows approximately 130,000 clones, around 79% of them seen only once. Sample: PBMCs. The chain carries TRBV28 and TRBJ2-5; 8 nucleotides match TRBD1. The clonotype originates from a woman in her thirties or forties in good health and CMV-seronegative. CDR3 sequence (DNA): TGTGCCAGCAGGTCACAGGGGGTCGCCCAGTACTTC. Protein sequence: CASRSQGVAQYF.